This TCR beta chain originates from a study of blood T cell repertoires in COVID-19 (dated by TCRdb to 2020 to 2021). For context, the study as a whole: Collaborator samples came from the United States, Italy and Spain and covered acute and convalescent phases of COVID-19. The prospective study material was composed of cDNA or gDNA derived from T cells, B-cell-depleted T cells, or PBMCs. The repertoires were released in a freely available public database meant as a resource for research on the immune response to SARS-CoV-2. Samples came from the ongoing ImmuneRACE study (first 160 participants) plus 1,254 subjects from 6 global collaborators. A de-identified subject ID, COVID-19 status, age in years and sex were almost always included in the sample metadata. Subjects who had been exposed to COVID-19, were actively infected with it, or had recovered from it provided the deeply sampled blood TCRbeta repertoires that made up the dataset. Where available, HLA class I and class II types were taken from metadata supplied by the sample provider and were not determined by assay-based typing. General findings and caveats noted by the study authors: How much clinical and demographic metadata was included differed by source and by participant, and the metadata was provided uncurated.

The CDR1 and CDR2 encoded by the germline V gene are SGHNT and YENEEA. There are 16 amino acids in the CDR3, from cysteine to phenylalanine inclusive. Of all the DNA, just the CDR3 is kept, 48 bases in frame from base 1. Between the V and J ends, shortened by 1 base and 0 bases respectively, the junction contains 11 bases. Regarding this clone: Which antigen it targets is not known. No much larger clonotype is one base removed from it; base qualities were not supplied.

The immunoSEQ Assay, a bias-controlled multiplex PCR, was used to amplify TCRbeta CDR3 regions from genomic DNA. In the source study's methods: Within the assay, amplification of reference gene primers was used to estimate how many nucleated cells each sample contained. To quantify the absolute abundance of each unique TCRbeta CDR3 rearrangement, sequence reads were collapsed and filtered. Productive Simpson clonality was computed per sample as the square root of Simpson's diversity index over productive rearrangements. This immuneACCESS table, as held by TCRdb, lists in-frame sequences with V and J called but not all clones. Of the missing ones, under half trace to an unresolved V gene in checked studies; the others have no known cause. V, J and clone size are those of that table, while D and trimming were read from the DNA. The sample table records 200,000 to 300,000 clones; about nine tenths of these occur just once. The leading ten clones occupy around 0.83% of the sample.

One collaborating source in Seattle enrolled patients during active infection and followed them longitudinally through the course of disease. Whole blood was collected in K2EDTA tubes by collaborating institutions according to the institutions' own protocols. For TCRbeta analysis, collaborator samples were shipped as frozen whole blood, as isolated PBMCs, or as DNA extracted from either sample type. Sequenced: peripheral blood. The source is a man under 40 with COVID-19, enrolled during active disease. The chain couples TRBV11-3 to TRBJ2-3; a tentative D match to TRBD2 spans 5 bases. At the DNA level, the sequence is TGTGCCAGCAGCTTAGGTCTAGCTTCTAGCACAGATACGCAGTATTTT. Its protein reads: CASSLGLASSTDTQYF.